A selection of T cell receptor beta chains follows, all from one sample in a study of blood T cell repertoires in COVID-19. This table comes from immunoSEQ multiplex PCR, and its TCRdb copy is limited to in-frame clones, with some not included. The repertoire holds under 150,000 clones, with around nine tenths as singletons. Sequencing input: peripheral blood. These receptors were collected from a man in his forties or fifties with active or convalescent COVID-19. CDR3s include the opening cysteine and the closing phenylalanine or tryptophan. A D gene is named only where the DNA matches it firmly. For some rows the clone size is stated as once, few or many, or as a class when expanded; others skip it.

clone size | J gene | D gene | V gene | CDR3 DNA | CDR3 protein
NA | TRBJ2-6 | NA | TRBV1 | TGCACCAGCAGCCAAGGCGGGGGACCAGGGGCCAACGTCCTGACTTTC | CTSSQGGGPGANVLTF
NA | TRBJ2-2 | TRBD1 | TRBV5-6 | TGTGCCAGCAGCTTAGGGGGCGCGATCACCGGGGAGCTGTTTTTT | CASSLGGAITGELFF
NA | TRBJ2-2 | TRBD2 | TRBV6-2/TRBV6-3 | TGTGCCAGCAGTTCCCGTTTGCTAGCGGGAATCGGGGAGCTGTTTTTT | CASSSRLLAGIGELFF
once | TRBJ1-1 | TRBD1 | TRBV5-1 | TGCGCCAGCAGCCTATTACAGGGGCGTCACACTGAAGCTTTCTTT | CASSLLQGRHTEAFF
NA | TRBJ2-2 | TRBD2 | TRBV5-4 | TGTGCCAGCAGTTTTGGACTAGCGGGAGTCGGGGAGCTGTTTTTT | CASSFGLAGVGELFF
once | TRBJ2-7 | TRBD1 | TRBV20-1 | TGCAGTGCCAGTCCAGGGGGCCGTACCTACGAGCAGTACTTC | CSASPGGRTYEQYF
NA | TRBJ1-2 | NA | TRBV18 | TGTGCCAGCTCACCACCGGGAGGAGGCTCGGGCTACACCTTC | CASSPPGGGSGYTF
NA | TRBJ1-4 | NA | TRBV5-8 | TGTGCCAGCAGCTTGGGTCAGGGGACTAATGAAAAACTGTTTTTT | CASSLGQGTNEKLFF
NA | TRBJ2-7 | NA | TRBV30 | TGTGCCTGGAACCAGGGAAGTTCCTACGAGCAGTACTTC | CAWNQGSSYEQYF
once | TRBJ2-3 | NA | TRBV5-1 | TGCGCCAGCAGCCAGAGCACAGATACGCAGTATTTT | CASSQSTDTQYF
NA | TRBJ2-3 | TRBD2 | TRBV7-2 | TGTGCCAGCAGCGTTGGACTAGCGGGGGACGTCGCATTGGATACGCAGTATTTT | CASSVGLAGDVALDTQYF
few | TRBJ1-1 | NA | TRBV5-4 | TGTGCCAGCAGCTTGATAGGGGGCACTGAAGCTTTCTTT | CASSLIGGTEAFF
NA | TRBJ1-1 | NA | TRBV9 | TGTGCCAGCAGCCCCACAGAGCTGAACACTGAAGCTTTCTTT | CASSPTELNTEAFF
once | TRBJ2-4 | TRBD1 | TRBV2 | TGTGCCAGCAGTGGGACAGGGGGGAAAAACATTCAGTACTTC | CASSGTGGKNIQYF
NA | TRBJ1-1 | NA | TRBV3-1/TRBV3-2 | TGTGCCAGCAGTCGGAACAGGGCCGCTGAAGCTTTCTTT | CASSRNRAAEAFF
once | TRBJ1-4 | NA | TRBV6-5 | TGTGCCAGCAGGCGGTCGACAGGACTTTGGGAAAAACTGTTTTTT | CASRRSTGLWEKLFF
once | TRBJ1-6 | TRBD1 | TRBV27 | TGTGCCAGCAGTGACCGGGACAGAATCTATAATTCACCCCTCCACTTT | CASSDRDRIYNSPLHF
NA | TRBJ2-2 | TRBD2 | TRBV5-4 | TGTGCCAGCAGCTTGGAGGGTTTGCGGGGGGCTGGGGAGCTGTTTTTT | CASSLEGLRGAGELFF
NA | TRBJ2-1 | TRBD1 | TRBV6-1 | TGTGCCAGCAGTGTTGGCATGGGACAGGGGTCCCTTTACAATGAGCAGTTCTTC | CASSVGMGQGSLYNEQFF
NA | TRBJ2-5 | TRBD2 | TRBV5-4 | TGTGCCAGCAGCCCAGGACTAGCGGGTGAGACCCAGTACTTC | CASSPGLAGETQYF
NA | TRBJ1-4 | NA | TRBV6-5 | TGTGCCAGCAGTCCCCGGGGGGACGCTAATGAAAAACTGTTTTTT | CASSPRGDANEKLFF
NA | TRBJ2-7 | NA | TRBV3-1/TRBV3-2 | TGTGCCAGCAGCCAAGAGATTAGCGACCACGAGCAGTACTTC | CASSQEISDHEQYF
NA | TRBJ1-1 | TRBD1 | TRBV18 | TGTGCCAGCTCACTAGGACAGGGGGCGAACACTGAAGCTTTCTTT | CASSLGQGANTEAFF
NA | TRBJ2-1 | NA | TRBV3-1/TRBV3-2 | TGTGCCAGCACCCTGGACTACGGGAATGAGCAGTTCTTC | CASTLDYGNEQFF
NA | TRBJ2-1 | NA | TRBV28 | TGTGCCAGCACGTATCGTTACAATGAGCAGTTCTTC | CASTYRYNEQFF
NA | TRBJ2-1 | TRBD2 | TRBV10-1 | TGCGCCAGCAGTCGGACTAGCGGGGGTCCTAATGAGCAGTTCTTC | CASSRTSGGPNEQFF
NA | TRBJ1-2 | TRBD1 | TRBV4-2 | TGTGCCAGCAGCCAAGGACAGGGGGCAAATGGCTACACCTTC | CASSQGQGANGYTF
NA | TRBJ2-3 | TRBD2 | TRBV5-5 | TGTGCCAGCAGCCCGGGCGGCGCGGGGGGCAGCACAGATACGCAGTATTTT | CASSPGGAGGSTDTQYF
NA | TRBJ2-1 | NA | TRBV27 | TGTGCCAGCTGCCCGGGCGGGCCGACCGGGGAGCAGTTCTTC | CASCPGGPTGEQFF
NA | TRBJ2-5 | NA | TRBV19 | TGTGCCAGTAGTATGAAGGGGAGCGGGGAGACCCAGTACTTC | CASSMKGSGETQYF
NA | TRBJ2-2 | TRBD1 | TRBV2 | TGTGCCAGCACCCGGGACAGGGGCATCACCGGGGAGCTGTTTTTT | CASTRDRGITGELFF
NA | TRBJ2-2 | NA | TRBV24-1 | TGTGCCACCAGTGATTGGGCAGGGTTCGACTACACCGGGGAGCTGTTTTTT | CATSDWAGFDYTGELFF
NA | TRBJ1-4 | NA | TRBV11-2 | TGTGCCAGCAGACCACAGGGTTCGGATGAAAAACTGTTTTTT | CASRPQGSDEKLFF
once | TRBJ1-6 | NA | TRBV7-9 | TGTGCCAGCAGCAAATCGGCGGGGAATTCACCCCTCCACTTT | CASSKSAGNSPLHF
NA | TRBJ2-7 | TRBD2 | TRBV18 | TGTGCCAGCTCACTGACTAGCGGCTATATGGGCTACGAGCAGTACTTC | CASSLTSGYMGYEQYF
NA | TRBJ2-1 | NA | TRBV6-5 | TGTGCCAGCAGTTACGGGGCCCGGAAGAACTACAATGAGCAGTTCTTC | CASSYGARKNYNEQFF
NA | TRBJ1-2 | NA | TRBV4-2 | TGTGCCAGCAGCCAAGAGGTGGTTGGTGGGCGATGGGGCTACACCTTC | CASSQEVVGGRWGYTF
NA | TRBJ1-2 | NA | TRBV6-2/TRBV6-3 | TGTGCCAGCAGCCCCCAACAGGGATTGGGATATGGCTACACCTTC | CASSPQQGLGYGYTF
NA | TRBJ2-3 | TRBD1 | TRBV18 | TGTGCCAGCTCGGAACAGGGGGCTAGCACAGATACGCAGTATTTT | CASSEQGASTDTQYF